This TCR beta chain was identified in a study of CD8 T cells in Susac syndrome. Findings and caveats of the study: There was no clonal expansion in the CD4+ T cell repertoires of Susac syndrome.

Germline-derived CDR1 and CDR2 are SGHDT and YYEEEE. The CDR3 covers 17 residues. J gave up 4 bases and V 4 bases, and 12 bases lay outside the gene matches. cDNA came from roughly 0.53 to 1 ug RNA primed by random hexamers. TCRdb called the immunoSEQ multiplex PCR reads again in MiXCR, with one record for every CDR3 protein. The sample contains about 150,000 distinct CDR3 sequences, approximately 95% of which appear only once. Sequencing of TCR beta covered CD8+ and CD4+ T cells obtained from blood. The diagnostic criteria were recently defined, and patients with Susac syndrome met them for definite or probable disease. TEMRA cells underwent FACS enrichment and CD8+ and CD4+ T cells underwent negative isolation. Notes on this clonotype: Antigen: not known.

Sequencing was carried out using CD4+ T cells from PBMCs. This clonotype originated in a human donor with Susac syndrome. The chain combines TRBV5-6 with TRBJ1-2, with 11 bases that match TRBD1. The CDR3 region is CASSPKSGQGAVYGYTF. The CDR3 bases are TGTGCCAGCAGCCCGAAGTCCGGACAGGGGGCTGTCTATGGCTACACCTTC.